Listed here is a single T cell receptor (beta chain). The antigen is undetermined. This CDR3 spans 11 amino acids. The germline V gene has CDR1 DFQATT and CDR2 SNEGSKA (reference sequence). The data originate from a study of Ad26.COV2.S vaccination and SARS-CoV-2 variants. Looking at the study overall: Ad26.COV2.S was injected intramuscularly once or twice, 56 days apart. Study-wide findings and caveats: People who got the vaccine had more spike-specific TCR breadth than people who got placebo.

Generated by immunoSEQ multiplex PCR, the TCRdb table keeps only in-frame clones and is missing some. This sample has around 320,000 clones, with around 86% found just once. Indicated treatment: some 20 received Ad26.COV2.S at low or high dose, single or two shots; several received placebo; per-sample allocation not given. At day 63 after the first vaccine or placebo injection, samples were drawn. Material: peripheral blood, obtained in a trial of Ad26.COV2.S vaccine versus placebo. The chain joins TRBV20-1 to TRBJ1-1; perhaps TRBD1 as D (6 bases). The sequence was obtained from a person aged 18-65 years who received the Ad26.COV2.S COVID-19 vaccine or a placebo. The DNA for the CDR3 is TGCAGGCCGGGGGGCGGCACTGAAGCTTTCTTT. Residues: CRPGGGTEAFF.